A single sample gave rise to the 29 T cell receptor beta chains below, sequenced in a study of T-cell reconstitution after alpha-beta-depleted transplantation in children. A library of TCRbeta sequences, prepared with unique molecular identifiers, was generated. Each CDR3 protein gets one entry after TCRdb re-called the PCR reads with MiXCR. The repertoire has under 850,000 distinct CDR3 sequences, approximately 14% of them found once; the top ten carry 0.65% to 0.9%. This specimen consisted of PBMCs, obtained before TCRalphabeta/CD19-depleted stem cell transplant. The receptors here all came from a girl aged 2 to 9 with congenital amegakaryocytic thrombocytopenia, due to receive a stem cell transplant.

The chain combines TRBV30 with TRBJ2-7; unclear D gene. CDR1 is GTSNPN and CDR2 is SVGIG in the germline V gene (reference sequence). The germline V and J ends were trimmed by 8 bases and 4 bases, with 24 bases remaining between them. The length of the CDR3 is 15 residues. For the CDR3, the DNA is TGTGCCCTGGCGAGTTGGGCCGAAGACCTGTACGAGCAGTACTTC. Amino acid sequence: CALASWAEDLYEQYF. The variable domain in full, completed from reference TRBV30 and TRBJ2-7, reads SQTIHQWPATLVQPVGSPLSLECTVEGTSNPNLYWYRQAAGRGLQLLFYSVGIGQISSEVPQNLSASRPQDRQFILSSKKLLLSDSGFYLCALASWAEDLYEQYFGPGTRLTVT.

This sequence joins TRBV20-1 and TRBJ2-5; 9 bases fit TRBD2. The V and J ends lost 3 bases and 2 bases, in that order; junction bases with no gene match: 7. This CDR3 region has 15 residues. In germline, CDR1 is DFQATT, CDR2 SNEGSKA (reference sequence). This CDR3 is CSARSTSGAQETQYF. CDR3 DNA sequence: TGCAGTGCTAGGTCGACTAGCGGTGCTCAAGAGACCCAGTACTTC.

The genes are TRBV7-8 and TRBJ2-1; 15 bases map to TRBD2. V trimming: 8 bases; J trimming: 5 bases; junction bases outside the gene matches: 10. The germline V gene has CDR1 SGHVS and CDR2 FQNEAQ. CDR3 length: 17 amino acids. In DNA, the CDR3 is TGTGCCAGCCGAAACAGACGGACTAGCGGGAGGGACAATGAGCAGTTCTTC. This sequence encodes CASRNRRTSGRDNEQFF.

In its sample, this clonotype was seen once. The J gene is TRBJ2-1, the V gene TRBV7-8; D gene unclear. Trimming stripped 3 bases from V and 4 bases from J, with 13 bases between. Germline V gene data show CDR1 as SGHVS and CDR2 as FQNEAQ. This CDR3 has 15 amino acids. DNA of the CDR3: TGTGCCAGCAGCTTGGTTCTAAATTTTTACAATGAGCAGTTCTTC. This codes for CASSLVLNFYNEQFF.

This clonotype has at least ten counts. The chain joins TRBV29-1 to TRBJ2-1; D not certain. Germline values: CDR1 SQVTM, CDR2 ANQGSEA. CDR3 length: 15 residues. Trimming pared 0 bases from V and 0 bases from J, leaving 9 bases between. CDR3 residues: CSVEDSRSSYNEQFF. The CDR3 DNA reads TGCAGCGTTGAAGATAGCAGGAGCTCCTACAATGAGCAGTTCTTC.

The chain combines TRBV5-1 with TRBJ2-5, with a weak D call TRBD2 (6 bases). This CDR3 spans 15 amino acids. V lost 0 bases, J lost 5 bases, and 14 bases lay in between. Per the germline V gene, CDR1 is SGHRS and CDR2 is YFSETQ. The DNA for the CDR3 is TGCGCCAGCAGCTTGGGGGCGGGAAGTGGGGAGACCCAGTACTTC. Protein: CASSLGAGSGETQYF.

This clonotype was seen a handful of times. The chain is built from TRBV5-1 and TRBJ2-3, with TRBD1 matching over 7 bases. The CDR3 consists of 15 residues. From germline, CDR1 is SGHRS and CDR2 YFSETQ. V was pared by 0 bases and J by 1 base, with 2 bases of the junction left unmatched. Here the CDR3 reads CASSLGGGGTDTQYF. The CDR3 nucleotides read TGCGCCAGCAGCTTGGGAGGGGGCGGCACAGATACGCAGTATTTT.

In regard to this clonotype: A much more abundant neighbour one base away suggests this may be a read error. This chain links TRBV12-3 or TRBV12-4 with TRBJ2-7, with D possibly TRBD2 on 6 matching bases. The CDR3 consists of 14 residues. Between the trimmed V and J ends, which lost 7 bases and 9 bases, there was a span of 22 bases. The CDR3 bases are TGTGCCAGCACCGCGGGACGGGGGAGTTGGGTGCAGTACTTC. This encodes CASTAGRGSWVQYF.

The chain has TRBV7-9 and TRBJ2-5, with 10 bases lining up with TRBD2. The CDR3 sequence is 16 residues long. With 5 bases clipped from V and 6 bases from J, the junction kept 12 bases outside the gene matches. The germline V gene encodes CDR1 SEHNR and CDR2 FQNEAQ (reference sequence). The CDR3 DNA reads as TGTGCCAGCAGCCCGGTGGTGGGACTAGCGTTTAAGACCCAGTACTTC. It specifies CASSPVVGLAFKTQYF.

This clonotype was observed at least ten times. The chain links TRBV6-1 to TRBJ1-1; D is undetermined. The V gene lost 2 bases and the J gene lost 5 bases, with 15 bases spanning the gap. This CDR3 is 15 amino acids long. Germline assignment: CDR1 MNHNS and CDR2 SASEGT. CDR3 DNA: TGTGCCAGCAGTGAAATTGGGTCAGCTAAAACTGAAGCTTTCTTT. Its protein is CASSEIGSAKTEAFF.

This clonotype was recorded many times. CDR3: CASSFLGGRSYEQYF. The CDR3, as DNA: TGCGCCAGCAGCTTCTTAGGCGGGAGGTCCTACGAGCAGTACTTC. This chain connects TRBV4-1 to TRBJ2-7, with 8 bases aligning to TRBD2. Losses at the gene ends were 5 bases for V and 1 base for J; bases not matched to a gene: 7. Germline V lookup: CDR1 MGHRA, CDR2 YSYEKL. The CDR3 contains 15 residues.

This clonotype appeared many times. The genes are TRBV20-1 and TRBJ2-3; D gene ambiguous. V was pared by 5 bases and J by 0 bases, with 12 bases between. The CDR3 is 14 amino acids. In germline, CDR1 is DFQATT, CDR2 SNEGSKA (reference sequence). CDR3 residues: CSAPEWSSTDTQYF. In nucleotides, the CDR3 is TGCAGTGCTCCGGAGTGGTCTAGCACAGATACGCAGTATTTT.

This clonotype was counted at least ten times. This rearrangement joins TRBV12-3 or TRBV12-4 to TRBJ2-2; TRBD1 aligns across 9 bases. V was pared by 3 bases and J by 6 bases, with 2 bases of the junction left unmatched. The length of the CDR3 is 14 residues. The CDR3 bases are TGTGCCAGCAGTTTCGGACAGGGGCCCGGGGAGCTGTTTTTT. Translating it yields CASSFGQGPGELFF.

The CDR3 bases are TGTGCCAGCAGCTACTTACTCCAAGGGGGGGATGAGCAGTTCTTC. Its protein product is CASSYLLQGGDEQFF. The chain links TRBV13 to TRBJ2-1, with D perhaps TRBD2 (7 bases). Trimming pared 4 bases from V and 8 bases from J, leaving 18 bases between. Germline CDR1 and CDR2: PRHDT and FYEKMQ (reference sequence). This CDR3 has 15 amino acids.

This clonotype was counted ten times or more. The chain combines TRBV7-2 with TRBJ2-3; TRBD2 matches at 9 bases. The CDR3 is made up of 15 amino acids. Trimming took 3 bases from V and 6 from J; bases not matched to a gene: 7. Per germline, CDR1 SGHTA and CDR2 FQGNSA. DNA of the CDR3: TGTGCCAGCAGCTTGGTGCGGGAGGGCGGGGATACGCAGTATTTT. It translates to CASSLVREGGDTQYF.

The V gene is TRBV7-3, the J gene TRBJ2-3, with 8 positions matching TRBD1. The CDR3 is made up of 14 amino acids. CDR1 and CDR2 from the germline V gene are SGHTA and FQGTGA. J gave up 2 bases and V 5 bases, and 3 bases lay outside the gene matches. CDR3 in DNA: TGTGCCAGCAGCAGGGGACAGGCCACAGATACGCAGTATTTT. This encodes CASSRGQATDTQYF.

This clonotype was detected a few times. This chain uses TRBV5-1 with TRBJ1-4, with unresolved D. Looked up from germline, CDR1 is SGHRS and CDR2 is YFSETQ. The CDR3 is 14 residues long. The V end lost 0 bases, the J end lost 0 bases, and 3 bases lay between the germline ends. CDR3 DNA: TGCGCCAGCAGCTTGGACACAACTAATGAAAAACTGTTTTTT. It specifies CASSLDTTNEKLFF.

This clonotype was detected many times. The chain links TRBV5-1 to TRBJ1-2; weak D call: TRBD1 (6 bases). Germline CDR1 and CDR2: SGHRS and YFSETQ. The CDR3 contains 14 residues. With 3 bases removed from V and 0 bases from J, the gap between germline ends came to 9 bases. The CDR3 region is CASSSTGANYGYTF. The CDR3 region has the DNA TGCGCCAGCAGCTCGACAGGAGCTAACTATGGCTACACCTTC.

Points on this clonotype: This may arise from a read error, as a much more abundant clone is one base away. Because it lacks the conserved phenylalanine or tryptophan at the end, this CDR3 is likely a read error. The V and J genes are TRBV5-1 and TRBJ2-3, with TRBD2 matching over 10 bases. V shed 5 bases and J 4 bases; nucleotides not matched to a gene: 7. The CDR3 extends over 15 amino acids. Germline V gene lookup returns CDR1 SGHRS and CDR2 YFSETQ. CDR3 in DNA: TGCGCCAGCAGACCCCTAGCGGGAGCGTCAGATACGCAGTATATT. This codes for CASRPLAGASDTQYI.

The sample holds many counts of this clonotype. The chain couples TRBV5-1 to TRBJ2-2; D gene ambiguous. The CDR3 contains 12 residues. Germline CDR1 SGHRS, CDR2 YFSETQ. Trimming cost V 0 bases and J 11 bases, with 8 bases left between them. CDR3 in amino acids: CASSLEKGELFF. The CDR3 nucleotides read TGCGCCAGCAGCTTGGAGAAAGGAGAGCTGTTTTTT.

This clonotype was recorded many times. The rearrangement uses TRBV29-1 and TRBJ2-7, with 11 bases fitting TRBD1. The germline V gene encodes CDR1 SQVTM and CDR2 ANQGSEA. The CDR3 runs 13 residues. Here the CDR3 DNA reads TGCAGTGCCCGGACAGGGGGCGGGTACGAGCAGTACTTC. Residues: CSARTGGGYEQYF.

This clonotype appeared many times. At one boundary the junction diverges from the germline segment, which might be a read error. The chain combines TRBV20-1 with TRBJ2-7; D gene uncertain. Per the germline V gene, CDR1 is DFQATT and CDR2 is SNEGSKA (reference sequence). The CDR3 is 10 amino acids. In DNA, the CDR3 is TGCAGTGCTCGAGACTACGAGCAGTACTTC. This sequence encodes CSARDYEQYF.

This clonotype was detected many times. The CDR3 region has the DNA TGCGCCAGCAGCCAAGAAAGGACAGGGGACTACAATGAGCAGTTCTTC. It encodes CASSQERTGDYNEQFF. The V call is TRBV4-1, the J call TRBJ2-1, with TRBD1 matching 9 bases. Germline assignment: CDR1 MGHRA and CDR2 YSYEKL. Germline trimming cut 0 bases from V and 3 bases from J; bases unmatched to any gene: 3. The length of the CDR3 is 16 residues.

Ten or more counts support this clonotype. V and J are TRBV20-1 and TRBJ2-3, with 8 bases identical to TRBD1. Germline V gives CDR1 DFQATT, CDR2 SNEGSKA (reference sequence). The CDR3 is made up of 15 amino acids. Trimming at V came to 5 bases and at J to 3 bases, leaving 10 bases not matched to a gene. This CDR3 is CSASPGGRVTDTQYF. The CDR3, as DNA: TGCAGTGCTTCCCCAGGGGGCCGGGTTACAGATACGCAGTATTTT.

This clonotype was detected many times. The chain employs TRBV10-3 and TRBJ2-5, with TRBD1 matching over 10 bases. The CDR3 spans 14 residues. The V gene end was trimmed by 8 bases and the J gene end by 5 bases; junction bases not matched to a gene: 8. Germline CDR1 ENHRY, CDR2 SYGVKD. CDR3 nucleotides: TGTGCCATCCGTCCGGGACAGGGGTTTGAGACCCAGTACTTC. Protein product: CAIRPGQGFETQYF.

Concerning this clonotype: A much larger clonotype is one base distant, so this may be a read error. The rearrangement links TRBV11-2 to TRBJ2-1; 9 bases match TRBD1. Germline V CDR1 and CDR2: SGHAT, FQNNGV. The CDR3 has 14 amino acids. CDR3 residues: CASRTGGNYIEQFF. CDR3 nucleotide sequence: TGTGCCAGCAGGACAGGGGGGAACTACATTGAGCAGTTCTTC.

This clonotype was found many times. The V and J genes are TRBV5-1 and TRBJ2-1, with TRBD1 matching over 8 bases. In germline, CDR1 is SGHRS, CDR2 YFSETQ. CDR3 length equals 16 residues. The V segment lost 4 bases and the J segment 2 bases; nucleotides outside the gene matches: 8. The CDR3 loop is CASSITTGGAYNEQFF. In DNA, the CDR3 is TGCGCCAGCAGCATAACTACAGGGGGTGCCTACAATGAGCAGTTCTTC.

The chain's CDR3 is CSVVRQTYRYEQYF. The CDR3 DNA sequence: TGCAGCGTTGTCCGGCAGACGTATCGCTACGAGCAGTACTTC. The chain recombines TRBV29-1 with TRBJ2-7; D call uncertain. Germline V CDR1 and CDR2: SQVTM, ANQGSEA. V was clipped by 4 bases and J by 3 bases, with 16 bases between them. The CDR3 covers 14 residues.

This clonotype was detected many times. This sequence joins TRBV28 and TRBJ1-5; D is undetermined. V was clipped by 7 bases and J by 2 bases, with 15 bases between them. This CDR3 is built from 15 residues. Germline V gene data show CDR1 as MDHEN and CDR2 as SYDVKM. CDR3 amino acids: CASTLGDEGNQPQHF. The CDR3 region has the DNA TGTGCCAGCACCTTGGGTGATGAGGGCAATCAGCCCCAGCATTTT.